What follows are 22 T cell receptor beta chains derived from one specimen sequenced in a study of CD8 T cells in ankylosing spondylitis. TCRdb recomputed calls from the 5' RACE reads with MiXCR, one row per CDR3 protein. The table lists approximately 300,000 distinct CDR3 sequences, 6.5% to 10% of them singletons, with about 15% in the top ten. General study findings and limits: In ankylosing spondylitis blood, a motif of about 8 highly homologous TCR beta variants appeared characteristic.

The antigens for these receptors are not known. Sequencing was performed on blood, either unsorted or a sorted T cell fraction (not recorded which). The origin of the receptors is a male donor with ankylosing spondylitis.

J is TRBJ2-3 and V is TRBV5-1; tentative D call: TRBD2 (7 bases). CDR3 size: 14 residues. CDR1 is SGHRS and CDR2 is YFSETQ in the germline V gene. Trimming shortened V by 4 bases and J by 2 bases, and 11 bases separated the two germline ends. DNA for the CDR3: TGCGCCAGCAGCAGGGAGGGGGACACAGATACGCAGTATTTT. Translating it yields CASSREGDTDTQYF.

The chain is built from TRBV2 and TRBJ2-5; possible D gene TRBD1, 5 bases. Looked up from germline, CDR1 is SNHLY and CDR2 is FYNNEI. This CDR3 has 15 residues. The V end was cut by 9 bases, the J end by 4 bases, with 21 bases between. CDR3 bases: TGTGCCAGTTTACCGCCCCAGGGTGCGCGAGAGACCCAGTACTTC. It encodes CASLPPQGARETQYF.

The V gene is TRBV20-1, the J gene TRBJ2-2; 14 positions match TRBD2. CDR1 is DFQATT, CDR2 SNEGSKA, per germline (reference sequence). Trimming removed 6 bases from V and 4 bases from J; junction bases left unmatched: 7. The CDR3 length is 16 residues. The CDR3 loop reads CSARLAGGPGTGELFF. CDR3 sequence (DNA): TGCAGTGCCAGACTAGCGGGAGGGCCTGGCACCGGGGAGCTGTTTTTT.

This chain links TRBV7-3 with TRBJ2-1; D possibly corresponds to TRBD2 (5 bases). Germline V gene sequence: CDR1 SGHTA, CDR2 FQGTGA. The CDR3 sequence is 13 residues long. V gave up 3 bases and J gave up 10 bases, with 13 bases separating them. CDR3 nucleotide sequence: TGTGCCAGCAGCTTTGCGGGCCAGCGGGAGCAGTTCTTC. Its translation: CASSFAGQREQFF.

V usage is TRBV11-2 and J usage is TRBJ2-6; weak D call: TRBD1 (6 bases). The CDR3 totals 15 residues. The germline V gene has CDR1 SGHAT and CDR2 FQNNGV. Trimming removed 5 bases at V and 4 bases at J, with 12 bases between. The CDR3: CASSATGYGANVLTF. CDR3 nucleotide sequence: TGTGCCAGCAGCGCTACAGGGTACGGGGCCAACGTCCTGACTTTC. Complete variable domain (other parts from reference TRBV11-2 and TRBJ2-6): EAGVAQSPRYKIIEKRQSVAFWCNPISGHATLYWYQQILGQGPKLLIQFQNNGVVDDSQLPKDRFSAERLKGVDSTLKIQPAKLEDSAVYLCASSATGYGANVLTFGAGSRLTVL.

The chain couples TRBV20-1 to TRBJ2-7; no firm D call. CDR1 is DFQATT and CDR2 is SNEGSKA in the germline V gene (reference sequence). The V end lost 3 bases, the J end lost 1 base, and 16 bases lay between the germline ends. CDR3 size: 15 residues. Here the CDR3 DNA reads TGCAGTGCTAGGGGCTTCGGGCAGGTATCCTACGAGCAGTACTTC. It yields the protein CSARGFGQVSYEQYF.

This clonotype was seen repeatedly, ten times or more. The rearrangement joins TRBV5-1 to TRBJ1-5, with a tentative D call TRBD1 (5 bases). Trimming removed 1 base from V and 6 bases from J, with 11 bases in between. Germline V gene lookup returns CDR1 SGHRS and CDR2 YFSETQ. The CDR3 is made up of 14 amino acids. CDR3 nucleotides: TGCGCCAGCAGCTTGAGGGGTAATGGTCAGCCCCAGCATTTT. It specifies CASSLRGNGQPQHF. Variable domain in full (rest from reference TRBV5-1 and TRBJ1-5): KAGVTQTPRYLIKTRGQQVTLSCSPISGHRSVSWYQQTPGQGLQFLFEYFSETQRNKGNFPGRFSGRQFSNSRSEMNVSTLELGDSALYLCASSLRGNGQPQHFGDGTRLSIL.

This clonotype was seen repeatedly, ten times or more. This sequence joins TRBV6-1 and TRBJ1-1; no clear D. CDR1 MNHNS and CDR2 SASEGT come from the germline V gene. This CDR3 has 13 amino acids. Trimming left V 6 bases short and J 5 bases short, with 13 bases between. The CDR3 region has the DNA TGTGCCAGCAGGGCCGGTCCTCATACTGAAGCTTTCTTT. It is translated as CASRAGPHTEAFF.

This clonotype was found a few times. CDR3 sequence: CSAQDKGRLSQYF. In DNA, the CDR3 is TGCAGTGCTCAAGACAAGGGGAGGTTGTCGCAGTATTTT. The chain recombines TRBV20-1 with TRBJ2-3, with D possibly being TRBD2 (6 bases). The V end lost 5 bases, the J end lost 10 bases, and 19 bases lay between the germline ends. Per germline, CDR1 DFQATT and CDR2 SNEGSKA (reference sequence). The CDR3 contains 13 residues.

This clonotype was seen a few times. The chain couples TRBV30 to TRBJ2-3; no clear D. Germline V gene sequence: CDR1 GTSNPN, CDR2 SVGIG (reference sequence). Trimming stripped 6 bases from V and 1 base from J, with 8 bases between. The CDR3 runs 12 residues. CDR3 in amino acids: CACDLRTDTQYF. CDR3 DNA sequence: TGTGCCTGTGACCTACGCACAGATACGCAGTATTTT.

The chain links TRBV4-1 to TRBJ2-1; tentatively, D is TRBD2 (5 bases). The CDR3 has 15 residues. Trimming shortened V by 1 base and J by 4 bases, and 11 bases separated the two germline ends. From germline, CDR1 is MGHRA and CDR2 YSYEKL. CDR3 DNA sequence: TGCGCCAGCAGCCAAGCGGGGTATTCTTACAATGAGCAGTTCTTC. Protein product: CASSQAGYSYNEQFF.

The V gene is TRBV6-6, the J gene TRBJ2-2; the match to TRBD2 covers 7 bases. The CDR3 has 22 amino acids. Germline trimming cut 5 bases from V and 1 base from J; bases unmatched to any gene: 25. Looked up from germline, CDR1 is MNHNY and CDR2 is SVGAGI (reference sequence). This CDR3 reads CASSPDRARRILAARNTGELFF. The CDR3 coding sequence is TGTGCCAGCAGTCCTGATCGGGCCAGGAGGATTCTAGCGGCAAGGAACACCGGGGAGCTGTTTTTT.

In regard to this clonotype: Given a much more abundant clone one base away, this may be a read error. The rearrangement uses TRBV7-2 and TRBJ1-5, with 7 bases identical to TRBD1. Germline trimming cut 4 bases from V and 2 bases from J; bases unmatched to any gene: 8. There are 16 residues in the CDR3. Looked up from germline, CDR1 is SGHTA and CDR2 is FQGNSA. The CDR3 reads CASSWGIGQGNQPQHF. As DNA, the CDR3 is TGTGCCAGCAGCTGGGGAATAGGACAGGGCAATCAGCCCCAGCATTTT.

The chain uses TRBV20-1 and TRBJ1-5; TRBD1 matches at 7 bases. Germline V gene sequence: CDR1 DFQATT, CDR2 SNEGSKA (reference sequence). CDR3 length: 15 amino acids. The ends lost 1 base at V and 2 bases at J; junction bases unmatched: 5. The CDR3 sequence: CSARVEGGRNQPQHF. CDR3 DNA: TGCAGTGCTAGAGTTGAAGGGGGCCGCAATCAGCCCCAGCATTTT.

This clonotype was found a few times. This chain links TRBV5-1 with TRBJ2-3, with 8 positions matching TRBD1. The V gene end was trimmed by 0 bases and the J gene end by 2 bases; junction bases not matched to a gene: 5. Germline-derived CDR1 and CDR2 are SGHRS and YFSETQ. There are 16 residues in the CDR3. CDR3 residues: CASSLARQGNTDTQYF. The CDR3 DNA follows: TGCGCCAGCAGCTTGGCCCGACAGGGGAACACAGATACGCAGTATTTT.

This clonotype was counted a few times. The rearrangement links TRBV20-1 to TRBJ1-1; weak D call: TRBD1 (5 bases). V lost 3 bases and J lost 3, with 14 bases in between. Germline lookup yields CDR1 DFQATT and CDR2 SNEGSKA (reference sequence). The CDR3 is 14 amino acids. For the CDR3, the DNA is TGCAGTGCTAGGGGGCGGTCGAGTTACACTGAAGCTTTCTTT. Its protein is CSARGRSSYTEAFF.

This clonotype was counted at least ten times. The chain has TRBV29-1 and TRBJ1-5, with a tentative D call TRBD1 (5 bases). The germline V and J ends were trimmed by 7 bases and 5 bases, with 12 bases remaining between them. The CDR3 contains 12 residues. Germline loops: CDR1 SQVTM, CDR2 ANQGSEA. CDR3 sequence (DNA): TGCAGCGCCGGACACCTGGATCAGCCCCAGCATTTT. Encoded protein: CSAGHLDQPQHF.

The chain recombines TRBV6-1 with TRBJ2-7; TRBD1 aligns across 7 bases. Germline CDR1 is MNHNS and CDR2 is SASEGT. The CDR3 is 16 residues long. With 5 bases clipped from V and 3 bases from J, the junction kept 13 bases outside the gene matches. The CDR3 region has the DNA TGTGCCAGCAGTCAAAACTCGGGACAGAGTCTCTACGAGCAGTACTTC. It translates to CASSQNSGQSLYEQYF.

This clonotype was picked up a small number of times. V usage is TRBV6-1 and J usage is TRBJ1-2, with TRBD1 matching 7 bases. The CDR3 is 15 amino acids. Per the germline V gene, CDR1 is MNHNS and CDR2 is SASEGT. The ends lost 7 bases at V and 4 bases at J; junction bases unmatched: 12. CDR3 nucleotides: TGTGCCAGCACTGACAGGGTGGGTCTGGGCTATGGCTACACCTTC. Translating it yields CASTDRVGLGYGYTF.

The sample holds many counts of this clonotype. The rearrangement uses TRBV28 and TRBJ1-1; possibly TRBD1 for D (6 bases). V lost 6 bases, J lost 5 bases, and 13 bases lay in between. CDR3 size: 13 residues. The germline gives CDR1 MDHEN, CDR2 SYDVKM. The CDR3 DNA follows: TGTGCCAGCAGAGTAACAGGGAGGACTGAAGCTTTCTTT. It specifies CASRVTGRTEAFF.

The chain is built from TRBV28 and TRBJ2-7, with TRBD2 as a possible D gene (5 bases). This CDR3 contains 14 residues. From germline, CDR1 is MDHEN and CDR2 SYDVKM. V lost 7 bases to trimming and J lost 7 bases, with 20 bases between them. In DNA, the CDR3 is TGTGCCAGCACCGACACTAGACACCCAAGGGAGCAGTACTTC. Amino acids: CASTDTRHPREQYF.

In its sample, this clonotype was seen many times. The chain links TRBV5-1 to TRBJ1-1, with 8 nucleotides matching TRBD1. The CDR3 spans 14 residues. V shed 4 bases, J shed 4 bases, and the junction held 6 bases outside the gene matches. Germline V CDR1 and CDR2: SGHRS, YFSETQ. The CDR3 here is CASSGGTGGTEAFF. CDR3 DNA: TGCGCCAGCAGCGGGGGAACAGGGGGCACTGAAGCTTTCTTT.